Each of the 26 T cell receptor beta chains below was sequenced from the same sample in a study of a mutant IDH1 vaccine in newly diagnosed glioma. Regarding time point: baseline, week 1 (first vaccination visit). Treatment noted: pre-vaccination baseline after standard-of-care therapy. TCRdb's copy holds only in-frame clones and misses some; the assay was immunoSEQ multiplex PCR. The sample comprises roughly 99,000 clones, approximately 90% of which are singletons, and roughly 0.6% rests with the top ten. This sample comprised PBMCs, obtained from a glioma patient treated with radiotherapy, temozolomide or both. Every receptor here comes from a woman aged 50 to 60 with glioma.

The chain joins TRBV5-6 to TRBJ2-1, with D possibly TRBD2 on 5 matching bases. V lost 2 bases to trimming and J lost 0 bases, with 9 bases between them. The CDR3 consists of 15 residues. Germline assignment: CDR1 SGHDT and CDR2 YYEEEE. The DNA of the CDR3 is TGTGCCAGCAGCTTAGGAGGTTTCTCCTACAATGAGCAGTTCTTC. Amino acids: CASSLGGFSYNEQFF.

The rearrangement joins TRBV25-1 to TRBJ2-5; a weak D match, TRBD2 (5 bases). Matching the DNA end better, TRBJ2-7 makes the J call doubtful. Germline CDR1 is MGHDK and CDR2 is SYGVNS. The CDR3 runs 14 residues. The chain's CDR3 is CASSELGEAYEQYF. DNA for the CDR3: TGTGCCAGCAGTGAATTGGGAGAAGCCTACGAGCAGTACTTC.

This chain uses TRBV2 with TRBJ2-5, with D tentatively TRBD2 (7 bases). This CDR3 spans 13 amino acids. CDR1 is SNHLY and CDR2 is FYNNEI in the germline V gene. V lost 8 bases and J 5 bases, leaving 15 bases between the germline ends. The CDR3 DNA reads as TGTGCCAGCGGTCGGGGGGCACTGGAGACCCAGTACTTC. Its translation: CASGRGALETQYF.

CDR3 loop: CASSYQGSDEKLFF. In nucleotides, the CDR3 is TGTGCCAGCAGTTACCAGGGTTCGGATGAAAAACTGTTTTTT. The rearrangement joins TRBV6-6 to TRBJ1-4; tentatively, D is TRBD1 (5 bases). The CDR3 spans 14 residues. Trimming cost V 2 bases and J 6 bases, with 10 bases left between them. In germline, CDR1 is MNHNY, CDR2 SVGAGI (reference sequence).

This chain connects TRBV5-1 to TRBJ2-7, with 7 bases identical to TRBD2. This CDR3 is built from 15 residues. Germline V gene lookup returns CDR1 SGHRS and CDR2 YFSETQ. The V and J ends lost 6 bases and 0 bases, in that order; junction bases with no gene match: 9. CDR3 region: CASMIGGGSSYEQYF. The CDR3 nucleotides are TGCGCCAGCATGATAGGCGGCGGGAGCTCCTACGAGCAGTACTTC.

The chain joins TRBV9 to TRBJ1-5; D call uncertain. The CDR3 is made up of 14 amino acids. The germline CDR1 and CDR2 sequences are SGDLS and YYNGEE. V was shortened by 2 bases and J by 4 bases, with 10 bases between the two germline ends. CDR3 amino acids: CASSVEAGNQPQHF. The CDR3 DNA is TGTGCCAGCAGCGTCGAGGCAGGAAATCAGCCCCAGCATTTT.

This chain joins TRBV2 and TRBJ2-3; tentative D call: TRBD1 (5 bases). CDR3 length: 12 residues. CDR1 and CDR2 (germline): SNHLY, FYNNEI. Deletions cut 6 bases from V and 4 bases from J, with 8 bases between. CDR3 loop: CASSLGADTQYF. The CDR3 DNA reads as TGTGCCAGCAGCCTAGGGGCAGATACGCAGTATTTT.

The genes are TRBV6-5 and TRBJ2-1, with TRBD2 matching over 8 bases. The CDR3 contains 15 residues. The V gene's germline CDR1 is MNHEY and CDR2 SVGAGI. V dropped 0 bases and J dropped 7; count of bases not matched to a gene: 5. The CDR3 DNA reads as TGTGCCAGCAGTTACTCGCGTTCTAGCGGGAATGAGCAGTTCTTC. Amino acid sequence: CASSYSRSSGNEQFF.

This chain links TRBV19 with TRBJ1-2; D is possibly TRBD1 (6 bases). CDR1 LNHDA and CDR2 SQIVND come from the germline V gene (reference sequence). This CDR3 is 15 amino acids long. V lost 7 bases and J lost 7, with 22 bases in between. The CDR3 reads CASISSNRARGGYTF. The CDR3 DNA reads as TGTGCCAGTATCTCATCGAACAGGGCGCGCGGTGGCTACACCTTC.

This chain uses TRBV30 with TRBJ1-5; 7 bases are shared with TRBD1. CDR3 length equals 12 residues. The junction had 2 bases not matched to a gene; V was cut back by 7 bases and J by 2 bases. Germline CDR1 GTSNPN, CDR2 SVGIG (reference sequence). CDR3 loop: CAFTGGNQPQHF. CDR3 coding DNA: TGTGCCTTTACAGGGGGCAATCAGCCCCAGCATTTT.

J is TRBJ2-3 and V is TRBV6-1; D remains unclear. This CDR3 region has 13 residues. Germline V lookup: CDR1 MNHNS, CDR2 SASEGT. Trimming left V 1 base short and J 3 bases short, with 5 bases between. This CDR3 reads CASSEDRTDTQYF. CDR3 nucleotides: TGTGCCAGCAGTGAAGATAGGACAGATACGCAGTATTTT.

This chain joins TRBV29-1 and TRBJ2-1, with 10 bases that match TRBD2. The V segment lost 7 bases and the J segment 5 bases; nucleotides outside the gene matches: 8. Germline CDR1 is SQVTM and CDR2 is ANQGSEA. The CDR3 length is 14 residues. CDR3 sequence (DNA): TGCAGCGCCTCGGCTAGCGGGAGTAACAATGAGCAGTTCTTC. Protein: CSASASGSNNEQFF.

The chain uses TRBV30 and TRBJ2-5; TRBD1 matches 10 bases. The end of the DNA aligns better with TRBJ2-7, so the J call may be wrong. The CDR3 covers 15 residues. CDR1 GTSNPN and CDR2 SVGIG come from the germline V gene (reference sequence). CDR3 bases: TGTGCCTGGAGTATCCGGGACAGGGGCTCCTACGAGCAGTACTTC. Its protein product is CAWSIRDRGSYEQYF.

CDR3 protein: CASSLRGASGLQETQYF. The CDR3 bases are TGTGCCAGCAGCCTAAGAGGAGCTAGCGGACTCCAAGAGACCCAGTACTTC. The V call is TRBV9, the J call TRBJ2-5; 7 nucleotides agree with TRBD2. This CDR3 is built from 17 residues. Trimming removed 4 bases from V and 1 base from J; junction bases left unmatched: 13. Germline assignment: CDR1 SGDLS and CDR2 YYNGEE.

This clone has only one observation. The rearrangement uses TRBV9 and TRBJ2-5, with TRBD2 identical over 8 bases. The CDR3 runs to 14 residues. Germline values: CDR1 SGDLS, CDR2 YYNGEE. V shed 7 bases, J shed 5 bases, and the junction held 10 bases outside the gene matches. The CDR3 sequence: CASGSDSGIETQYF. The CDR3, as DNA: TGTGCCAGCGGGTCGGATAGCGGGATTGAGACCCAGTACTTC.

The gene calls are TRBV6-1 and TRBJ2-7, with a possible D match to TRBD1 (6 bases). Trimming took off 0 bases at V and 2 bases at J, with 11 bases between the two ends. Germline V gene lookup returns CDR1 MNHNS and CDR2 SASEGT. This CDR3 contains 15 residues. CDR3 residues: CASSEAGDTTYEQYF. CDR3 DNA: TGTGCCAGCAGTGAAGCTGGGGACACCACCTACGAGCAGTACTTC.

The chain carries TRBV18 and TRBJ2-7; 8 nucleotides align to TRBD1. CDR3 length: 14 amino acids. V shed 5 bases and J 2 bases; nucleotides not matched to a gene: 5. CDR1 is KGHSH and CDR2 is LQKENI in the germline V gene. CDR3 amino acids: CASSIGQGTYEQYF. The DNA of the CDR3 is TGTGCCAGCTCAATTGGACAGGGAACCTACGAGCAGTACTTC. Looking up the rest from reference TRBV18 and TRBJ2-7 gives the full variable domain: NAGVMQNPRHLVRRRGQEARLRCSPMKGHSHVYWYRQLPEEGLKFMVYLQKENIIDESGMPKERFSAEFPKEGPSILRIQQVVRGDSAAYFCASSIGQGTYEQYFGPGTRLTVT.

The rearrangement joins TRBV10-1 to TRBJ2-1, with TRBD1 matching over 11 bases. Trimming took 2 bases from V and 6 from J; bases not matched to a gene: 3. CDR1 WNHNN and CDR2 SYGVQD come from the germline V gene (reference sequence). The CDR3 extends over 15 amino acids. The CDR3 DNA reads TGCGCCAGCAGTGAGAGGGACAGGGGGAGCAATGAGCAGTTCTTC. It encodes CASSERDRGSNEQFF.

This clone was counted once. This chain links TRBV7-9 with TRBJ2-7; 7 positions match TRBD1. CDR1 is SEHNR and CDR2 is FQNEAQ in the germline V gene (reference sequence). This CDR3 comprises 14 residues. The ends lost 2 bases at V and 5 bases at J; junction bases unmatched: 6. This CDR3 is CASSLQTGLNEQYF. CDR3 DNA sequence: TGTGCCAGCAGCTTACAGACAGGGCTAAACGAGCAGTACTTC.

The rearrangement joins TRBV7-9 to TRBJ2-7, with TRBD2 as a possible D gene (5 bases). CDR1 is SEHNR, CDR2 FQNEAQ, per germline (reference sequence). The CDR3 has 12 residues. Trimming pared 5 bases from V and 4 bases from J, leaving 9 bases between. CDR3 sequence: CASSPPGYEQYF. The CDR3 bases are TGTGCCAGCAGCCCCCCGGGGTACGAGCAGTACTTC. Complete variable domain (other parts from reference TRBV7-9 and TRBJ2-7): DTGVSQNPRHKITKRGQNVTFRCDPISEHNRLYWYRQTLGQGPEFLTYFQNEAQLEKSRLLSDRFSAERPKGSFSTLEIQRTEQGDSAMYLCASSPPGYEQYFGPGTRLTVT.

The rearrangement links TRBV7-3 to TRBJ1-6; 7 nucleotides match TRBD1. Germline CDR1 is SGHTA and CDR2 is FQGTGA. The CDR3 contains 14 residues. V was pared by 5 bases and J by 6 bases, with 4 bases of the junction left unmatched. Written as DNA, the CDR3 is TGTGCCAGCAGCCTACAGGGGAGTAATTCACCCCTCCACTTT. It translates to CASSLQGSNSPLHF.

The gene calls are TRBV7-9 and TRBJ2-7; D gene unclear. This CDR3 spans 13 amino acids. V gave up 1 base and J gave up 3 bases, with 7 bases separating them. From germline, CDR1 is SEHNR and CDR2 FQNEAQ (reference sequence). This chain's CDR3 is CASSLVPFYEQYF. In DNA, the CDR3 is TGTGCCAGCAGCTTAGTACCATTCTACGAGCAGTACTTC.

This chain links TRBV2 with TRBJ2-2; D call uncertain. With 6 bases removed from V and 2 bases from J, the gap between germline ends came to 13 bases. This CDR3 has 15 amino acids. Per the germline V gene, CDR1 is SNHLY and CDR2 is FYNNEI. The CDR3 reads CASRTQTDNTGELFF. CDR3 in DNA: TGTGCCAGCAGGACGCAGACGGATAACACCGGGGAGCTGTTTTTT.

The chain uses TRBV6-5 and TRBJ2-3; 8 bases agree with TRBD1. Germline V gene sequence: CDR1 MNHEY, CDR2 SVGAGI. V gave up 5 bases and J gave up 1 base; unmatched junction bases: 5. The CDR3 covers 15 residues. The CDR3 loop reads CASSPDRDRTDTQYF. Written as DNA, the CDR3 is TGTGCCAGCAGTCCGGACAGGGATCGCACAGATACGCAGTATTTT.

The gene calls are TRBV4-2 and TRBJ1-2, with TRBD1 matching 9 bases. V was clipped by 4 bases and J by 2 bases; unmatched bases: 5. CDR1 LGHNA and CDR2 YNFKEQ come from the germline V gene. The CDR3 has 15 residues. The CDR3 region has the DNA TGTGCCAGCAGCCCGACGGGGACAGGGAACTATGGCTACACCTTC. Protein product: CASSPTGTGNYGYTF.

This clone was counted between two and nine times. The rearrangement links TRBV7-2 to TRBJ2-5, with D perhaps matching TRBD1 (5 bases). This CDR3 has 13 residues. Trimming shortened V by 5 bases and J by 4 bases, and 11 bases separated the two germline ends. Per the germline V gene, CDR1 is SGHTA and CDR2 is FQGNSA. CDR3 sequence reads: CASSTRVRETQYF. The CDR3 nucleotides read TGTGCCAGCAGCACCAGGGTTCGAGAGACCCAGTACTTC.